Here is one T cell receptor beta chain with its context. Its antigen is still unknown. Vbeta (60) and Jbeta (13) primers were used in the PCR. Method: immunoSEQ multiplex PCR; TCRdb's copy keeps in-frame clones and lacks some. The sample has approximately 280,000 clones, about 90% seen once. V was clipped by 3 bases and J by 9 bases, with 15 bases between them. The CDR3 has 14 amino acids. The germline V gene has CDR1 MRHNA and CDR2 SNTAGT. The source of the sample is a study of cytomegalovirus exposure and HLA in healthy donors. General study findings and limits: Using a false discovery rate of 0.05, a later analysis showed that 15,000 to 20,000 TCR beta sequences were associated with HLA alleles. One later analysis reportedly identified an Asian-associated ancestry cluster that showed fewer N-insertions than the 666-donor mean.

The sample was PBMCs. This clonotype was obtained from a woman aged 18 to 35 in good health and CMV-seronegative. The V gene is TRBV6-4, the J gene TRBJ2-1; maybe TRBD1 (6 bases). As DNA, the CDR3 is TGTGCCAGCAGTGAGCTTTCTAGGGGGAGTGAGCAGTTCTTC. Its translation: CASSELSRGSEQFF.